This T cell receptor beta chain was sequenced for a study of blood T cell repertoires in COVID-19. Study-wide context: T cells, B-cell-depleted T cells, or PBMCs provided the cDNA or gDNA that served as material.

Libraries were prepared by immunoSEQ multiplex PCR; TCRdb keeps only in-frame clonotypes and omits some of them. This sample has some 190,000 clones, with over 75% found just once. This CDR3 spans 15 amino acids. Germline V CDR1 and CDR2: MGHDK, SYGVNS. The V end was cut by 1 base, the J end by 4 bases, with 14 bases between. The gene calls are TRBV25-1 and TRBJ2-7; tentatively, D is TRBD2 (6 bases). Sequences were obtained from peripheral blood. This sequence was found in a man in his fifties or sixties with acute or convalescent COVID-19. CDR3 DNA: TGTGCCAGCAGTGAATCGGAGGGCTCGGGATACGAGCAGTACTTC. Protein product: CASSESEGSGYEQYF.